A selection of T cell receptor beta chains follows, all from one sample in a study of shared clonotypes between healthy human individuals. Profiling relied on immunoSEQ multiplex PCR, and the TCRdb table lists in-frame clones only, not all of them. The sample contains about 770,000 clones, approximately 72% of which appear only once. Sequencing was performed on memory CD4+ T cells sorted from blood. Source of these receptors: a woman in her 30s in good health. Both conserved end residues are part of each CDR3. The D gene is left open where the match is weak. Size is omitted from some rows. Given values are once, few, many or a class for expanded clones.

J gene,D gene,V gene,clone size,CDR3 protein,CDR3 DNA
TRBJ2-2,NA,TRBV11-2,NA,CASSLARGRAGELFF,TGTGCCAGCAGCTTAGCTCGGGGGCGCGCCGGGGAGCTGTTTTTT
TRBJ1-1,TRBD1,TRBV18,NA,CASSPPGQRTEAFF,TGTGCCAGCTCACCTCCGGGACAGAGGACTGAAGCTTTCTTT
TRBJ2-2,TRBD2,TRBV11-2,NA,CASSLALAGRAGAGELFF,TGTGCCAGCAGCTTAGCGCTTGCCGGGAGGGCCGGGGCCGGGGAGCTGTTTTTT
TRBJ2-7,NA,TRBV28,few,CASSSDRTYRYF,TGTGCCAGCAGTTCCGATCGAACTTACAGGTACTTC
TRBJ2-5,TRBD1,TRBV29-1,NA,CSVAGQGAKGETQYF,TGCAGCGTTGCCGGACAGGGGGCTAAAGGGGAGACCCAGTACTTC
TRBJ2-3,NA,TRBV5-8,NA,CASSRAVSGLSTDTQYF,TGTGCCAGCAGCCGCGCGGTTAGCGGCCTTAGTACAGATACGCAGTATTTT
TRBJ2-5,NA,TRBV28,few,CASSSEGQATETQYF,TGTGCCAGCAGTTCGGAGGGCCAAGCCACAGAGACCCAGTACTTC
TRBJ1-2,NA,TRBV6-6,NA,CASSSYDGYTF,TGTGCCAGCAGTTCCTACGATGGCTACACCTTC
TRBJ1-1,TRBD1,TRBV29-1,NA,CSVDDRVTEAFF,TGCAGCGTTGACGACAGGGTCACTGAAGCTTTCTTT
TRBJ2-7,NA,TRBV7-8,NA,CASTQGRVHHEQYF,TGTGCCAGCACCCAGGGCAGGGTTCATCACGAGCAGTACTTC
TRBJ2-1,NA,TRBV29-1,NA,CSVVGREPAYNEQFF,TGCAGCGTTGTGGGACGGGAGCCGGCCTACAATGAGCAGTTCTTC
TRBJ1-2,TRBD1,TRBV19,NA,CASSIPRQGGPYGYTF,TGTGCCAGTAGTATTCCCCGACAGGGGGGACCCTATGGCTACACCTTC
TRBJ1-2,TRBD1,TRBV14,once,CASSHTLWTGGPSNYGYTF,TGTGCCAGCAGCCATACCCTCTGGACAGGGGGCCCTTCTAACTATGGCTACACCTTC
TRBJ1-5,NA,TRBV30,NA,CAWDHGQINQPQHF,TGTGCCTGGGACCATGGACAGATTAATCAGCCCCAGCATTTT
TRBJ2-7,NA,TRBV20-1,NA,CSAPRSYEQYF,TGCAGTGCCCCGAGGTCCTACGAGCAGTACTTC
TRBJ2-1,NA,TRBV20-1,NA,CSARIGSEQFF,TGCAGTGCTAGGATCGGGTCTGAGCAGTTCTTC
TRBJ2-5,NA,TRBV5-1,NA,CASSPTGQGETQYF,TGCGCCAGCAGCCCCACCGGACAAGGAGAGACCCAGTACTTC
TRBJ2-1,TRBD2,TRBV28,NA,CASSLWTSDLYNEQFF,TGTGCCAGCAGTTTATGGACTAGCGATTTATACAATGAGCAGTTCTTC
TRBJ2-1,NA,TRBV5-4,NA,CASSLGGRFAYNEQFF,TGTGCCAGCAGCTTGGGGGGTAGGTTCGCCTACAATGAGCAGTTCTTC
TRBJ2-7,NA,TRBV18,NA,CASSRVGTLSYEQYF,TGTGCCAGCTCCCGGGTTGGTACGCTATCCTACGAGCAGTACTTC
TRBJ2-5,NA,TRBV6-6,NA,CASSGSSETQYF,TGTGCCAGCAGCGGGAGTTCGGAGACCCAGTACTTC
TRBJ2-6,TRBD2,TRBV27,NA,CASSFLLAGVGGANVLTF,TGTGCCAGCAGTTTTTTACTAGCGGGAGTGGGTGGGGCCAACGTCCTGACTTTC
TRBJ2-7,NA,TRBV27,NA,CASSTNRVHEQYF,TGTGCCAGCAGTACAAACAGGGTCCACGAGCAGTACTTC
TRBJ2-1,TRBD2,TRBV11-1,NA,CASSSPSGNLYGEQFF,TGTGCCAGCAGCTCCCCTAGCGGGAACCTCTACGGTGAGCAGTTCTTC
TRBJ2-2,NA,TRBV18,NA,CASSPRRDTGELFF,TGTGCCAGCTCACCACGAAGGGACACCGGGGAGCTGTTTTTT
TRBJ1-6,NA,TRBV5-1,NA,CASSLGNNSPLHF,TGCGCCAGCAGCTTGGGAAATAATTCACCCCTCCACTTT
TRBJ2-3,NA,TRBV5-1,few,CASSFLSSTDTQYF,TGCGCCAGCAGCTTCCTGTCTAGCACAGATACGCAGTATTTT
TRBJ2-1,NA,TRBV10-3,few,CAIQADSSYNEQFF,TGTGCCATACAAGCGGACAGCTCCTACAATGAGCAGTTCTTC
TRBJ2-3,TRBD2,TRBV28,NA,CASSIPSGSLGDTQYF,TGTGCCAGCAGTATCCCTAGCGGGAGTTTGGGAGATACGCAGTATTTT
TRBJ1-1,TRBD1,TRBV23-1,few,CATSGTAKGGTEAFF,TGCGCCACCTCCGGGACAGCCAAAGGAGGGACTGAAGCTTTCTTT
TRBJ1-3,NA,TRBV6-1,NA,CASSLPRAGNTIYF,TGTGCCAGCAGTCTACCCCGGGCGGGAAACACCATATATTTT
TRBJ1-3,TRBD1,TRBV6-1,NA,CASKPGTGVGNTIYF,TGTGCCAGCAAGCCCGGGACAGGGGTTGGAAACACCATATATTTT
TRBJ2-3,NA,TRBV19,many,CASRGMGGRADTQYF,TGTGCCAGTAGGGGTATGGGGGGACGCGCAGATACGCAGTATTTT
TRBJ2-7,NA,TRBV4-1,once,CASSQVDGSSYEQYF,TGCGCCAGCAGCCAAGTTGACGGTAGCTCCTACGAGCAGTACTTC
TRBJ1-5,NA,TRBV19,NA,CASSIGGHLRSNQPQHF,TGTGCCAGTAGTATAGGGGGGCACCTCAGAAGCAATCAGCCCCAGCATTTT
TRBJ2-3,NA,TRBV7-2,NA,CASSLSTDTQYF,TGTGCCAGCAGCTTGAGCACAGATACGCAGTATTTT